This TCR beta chain was captured by sequencing in a study of Ad26.COV2.S vaccination and SARS-CoV-2 variants. Germline CDR1 is KGHSH and CDR2 is LQKENI. V was trimmed by 1 base and J by 0 bases, leaving 9 bases between them. CDR3 length equals 15 residues. Study results and limitations: Similar non-spike TCR breadth was seen in vaccine and placebo recipients. People who got the vaccine had more spike-specific TCR breadth than people who got placebo. Substantial breadth was reported for post-vaccination spike-specific CD8+ and CD4+ T cells. Total responses of T cells may have been underestimated by the analyses of TCR breadth and depth.

To note about this clone: Its antigen is not identified.

Here immunoSEQ multiplex PCR was the method, and the copy in TCRdb shows in-frame clones only, minus some. The table includes 300,000 to 400,000 clones, around 90% detected once. The clonotype originates from a human donor who had recovered from COVID-19. The chain joins TRBV18 to TRBJ1-1; the D is unclear. The sequenced sample was peripheral blood, obtained after recovery from COVID-19. The DNA of the CDR3 is TGTGCCAGCTCACCACGCGGGAACCTGAACACTGAAGCTTTCTTT. Translated, it gives CASSPRGNLNTEAFF.